One sample yielded the 17 T cell receptor beta chains listed below, sequenced in a study of T cell clonotyping in hematopoietic cell transplantation. The table came from immunoSEQ multiplex PCR; TCRdb's copy has only in-frame clones and leaves some out. The repertoire holds approximately 9,100 clones, 70% to 85% seen once, with approximately 31% in the top ten. As to time point: recipient sample about 28 days before transplant, after cytoreduction. This material consisted of peripheral blood mononuclear cells, taken before stem cell transplant. The source is a man aged 55 to 70 with acute myeloid leukemia. Some clones in this sample may be carry-over from other donors' samples.

Remarks on this clone: Additional DNA sequences in this sample encode the identical CDR3. J is TRBJ2-5 and V is TRBV5-4; 7 bases line up with TRBD2. Germline-derived CDR1 and CDR2 are SGHNT and YYREEE (reference sequence). Trimming took 2 bases from V and 1 from J; bases not matched to a gene: 2. This CDR3 comprises 14 residues. Written as DNA, the CDR3 is TGTGCCAGCAGCTTAAGCGGGGTCCAAGAGACCCAGTACTTC. Protein sequence: CASSLSGVQETQYF.

In nucleotides, the CDR3 is TGCGCCAGCAGCCGCGAGGGGTCGAGCTCCTACGAGCAGTACTTC. Protein: CASSREGSSSYEQYF. The chain carries TRBV5-1 and TRBJ2-7, with D perhaps matching TRBD1 or TRBD2 (5 bases each). This CDR3 is built from 15 residues. Trimming shortened V by 4 bases and J by 0 bases, and 14 bases separated the two germline ends. Germline lookup yields CDR1 SGHRS and CDR2 YFSETQ.

The V call is TRBV19, the J call TRBJ2-1; no definite D call. V was pared by 6 bases and J by 10 bases, with 16 bases between. This CDR3 region has 13 residues. Germline assignment: CDR1 LNHDA and CDR2 SQIVND (reference sequence). The CDR3 bases are TGTGCCAGTAGCTCGAGAGTCGGTGGAGAGCAGTTCTTC. Translation: CASSSRVGGEQFF.

The chain combines TRBV27 with TRBJ1-1; D not resolved. V was shortened by 3 bases and J by 3 bases, with 8 bases between the two germline ends. CDR1 and CDR2 from the germline V gene are MNHEY and SMNVEV (reference sequence). The CDR3 is 13 residues long. The CDR3 is CASSFQRDTEAFF. The CDR3 DNA reads as TGTGCCAGCAGTTTTCAGAGAGACACTGAAGCTTTCTTT.

The rearrangement links TRBV7-8 to TRBJ2-1; D unresolved. Trimming took 2 bases from V and 7 from J, leaving 6 bases between them. This CDR3 has 12 residues. Germline V lookup: CDR1 SGHVS, CDR2 FQNEAQ. CDR3 region: CASSLIGNEQFF. For the CDR3, the DNA is TGTGCCAGCAGCTTAATAGGGAATGAGCAGTTCTTC.

V is TRBV10-1 and J is TRBJ1-6; TRBD1 agrees at 9 bases. The CDR3 has 15 residues. Germline assignment: CDR1 WNHNN and CDR2 SYGVQD (reference sequence). V dropped 3 bases and J dropped 10; count of bases not matched to a gene: 7. CDR3: CASSESDRGESPLHF. The DNA of the CDR3 is TGCGCCAGCAGTGAATCCGACAGGGGGGAATCACCCCTCCACTTT.

The CDR3 sequence: CACSTEGNYGYTF. DNA for the CDR3: TGTGCCTGTTCTACTGAGGGAAACTATGGCTACACCTTC. J is TRBJ1-2 and V is TRBV30; D gene unclear. The germline V and J ends were trimmed by 6 bases and 2 bases, with 13 bases remaining between them. The CDR3 runs 13 residues. Looked up from germline, CDR1 is GTSNPN and CDR2 is SVGIG (reference sequence).

The V and J genes are TRBV7-2 and TRBJ2-7; D ambiguous. Germline assignment: CDR1 SGHTA and CDR2 FQGNSA. This CDR3 region has 11 residues. Deletions cut 4 bases from V and 5 bases from J, with 6 bases between. The CDR3: CASSWYDEQYF. In DNA form, the CDR3 reads TGTGCCAGCAGCTGGTACGACGAGCAGTACTTC.

The chain employs TRBV19 and TRBJ2-2; TRBD1 might be the D (5 bases). Trimming took off 6 bases at V and 6 bases at J, with 14 bases between the two ends. CDR3 length: 14 amino acids. Germline-derived CDR1 and CDR2 are LNHDA and SQIVND (reference sequence). CDR3 sequence reads: CASRAQSGSGELFF. As DNA, the CDR3 is TGTGCCAGTAGGGCACAATCAGGGTCCGGGGAGCTGTTTTTT.

The count of this clone is one. The chain links TRBV2 to TRBJ1-4; TRBD1 is a possible D gene (5 bases). The CDR3 runs 17 residues. Germline assignment: CDR1 SNHLY and CDR2 FYNNEI. V was trimmed by 2 bases and J by 3 bases, leaving 16 bases between them. In nucleotides, the CDR3 is TGTGCCAGCAGTGAACGAGGGTTGGCAGGGCCTAATGAAAAACTGTTTTTT. This translates into CASSERGLAGPNEKLFF.

This clone is labeled medium-sized. V is TRBV5-6 and J is TRBJ1-2, with 10 bases identical to TRBD1. The CDR3 runs 14 residues. The V gene end was trimmed by 4 bases and the J gene end by 7 bases; junction bases not matched to a gene: 7. Germline CDR1 and CDR2: SGHDT and YYEEEE. CDR3: CASSPGTGVRGYTF. In DNA form, the CDR3 reads TGTGCCAGCAGCCCAGGGACAGGGGTACGTGGCTACACCTTC.

This clone has a handful of counts. J is TRBJ2-1 and V is TRBV5-1; a possible D gene is TRBD2 (5 bases). Germline V gives CDR1 SGHRS, CDR2 YFSETQ. The CDR3 has 14 residues. Between the trimmed V and J ends, which lost 0 bases and 7 bases, there was a span of 11 bases. CDR3 DNA: TGCGCCAGCAGCTTGGCTATACTAGAGAATGAGCAGTTCTTC. Translated, it gives CASSLAILENEQFF.

J is TRBJ1-1 and V is TRBV5-4, with D perhaps matching TRBD1 (5 bases). Germline assignment: CDR1 SGHNT and CDR2 YYREEE (reference sequence). This CDR3 spans 14 amino acids. With 4 bases removed from V and 1 base from J, the gap between germline ends came to 11 bases. CDR3 DNA: TGTGCCAGCAGCACTTTGGGGACGAACACTGAAGCTTTCTTT. It yields the protein CASSTLGTNTEAFF.

The chain's CDR3 is CASSLDAGGTEAFF. CDR3 DNA: TGCGCCAGCAGCTTGGACGCGGGTGGCACTGAAGCTTTCTTT. The chain joins TRBV5-1 to TRBJ1-1, with D unresolved. In germline, CDR1 is SGHRS, CDR2 YFSETQ. The CDR3 spans 14 residues. Between the trimmed V and J ends, which lost 0 bases and 4 bases, there was a span of 10 bases. Supplemented by reference TRBV5-1 and TRBJ1-1, the full variable domain reads KAGVTQTPRYLIKTRGQQVTLSCSPISGHRSVSWYQQTPGQGLQFLFEYFSETQRNKGNFPGRFSGRQFSNSRSEMNVSTLELGDSALYLCASSLDAGGTEAFFGQGTRLTVV.

This clone was recorded only once. The genes are TRBV2 and TRBJ1-1; 8 bases map to TRBD1. This CDR3 has 14 amino acids. CDR1 and CDR2 from the germline V gene are SNHLY and FYNNEI. V trimming: 9 bases; J trimming: 1 base; junction bases outside the gene matches: 7. Here the CDR3 reads CARGGTGGNTEAFF. The CDR3 nucleotides read TGTGCCAGGGGAGGGACAGGCGGGAACACTGAAGCTTTCTTT.

The chain recombines TRBV19 with TRBJ1-5; 8 bases are a match to TRBD1. Germline-derived CDR1 and CDR2 are LNHDA and SQIVND (reference sequence). V lost 7 bases to trimming and J lost 7 bases; unmatched junction nucleotides: 15. The CDR3 has 16 residues. In nucleotides, the CDR3 is TGTGCCAGTAAAACGGACCCGGCAGGGGGCGAACAGCCCCAGCATTTT. Protein: CASKTDPAGGEQPQHF.

V is TRBV6-1 and J is TRBJ1-2, with TRBD1 identical over 8 bases. J was trimmed by 7 bases and V by 3 bases; bases with no gene match: 13. Germline V lookup: CDR1 MNHNS, CDR2 SASEGT. CDR3 length equals 16 residues. The CDR3 loop is CASSEVRGRDLGGYTF. For the CDR3, the DNA is TGTGCCAGCAGTGAGGTCAGGGGGCGCGATCTAGGTGGCTACACCTTC.